Below are 24 T cell receptor beta chains sequenced from a single sample in a study of cytomegalovirus exposure and HLA in healthy donors. Some clones are missing from TCRdb's copy, which holds only in-frame ones; the method was immunoSEQ multiplex PCR. The data show around 190,000 clones, with around 86% seen just once and 7.2% held by the top ten. The material sequenced was PBMCs. These receptors came from a man younger than 40 in good health and CMV-seropositive.

V and J are TRBV7-6 and TRBJ1-1, with D possibly TRBD1 on 5 matching bases. Germline V lookup: CDR1 SGHVS, CDR2 FNYEAQ. The CDR3 is 16 amino acids. The V and J ends lost 5 bases and 4 bases respectively, with 20 bases between them. The CDR3 DNA follows: TGTGCCAGCAGCCCCGACCTAGGACACGCGATCACTGAAGCTTTCTTT. Its protein is CASSPDLGHAITEAFF.

The chain carries TRBV5-1 and TRBJ2-2; no firm D call. CDR1 and CDR2 from the germline V gene are SGHRS and YFSETQ. CDR3 length: 15 residues. V was shortened by 7 bases and J by 2 bases, with 15 bases between the two germline ends. The chain's CDR3 is CASGVGPQNTGELFF. The CDR3 nucleotides are TGCGCCAGCGGAGTTGGGCCGCAAAACACCGGGGAGCTGTTTTTT.

This sequence joins TRBV27 and TRBJ2-7; 11 nucleotides align to TRBD2. The CDR3 is 16 amino acids. CDR1 MNHEY and CDR2 SMNVEV come from the germline V gene (reference sequence). Losses at the gene ends were 6 bases for V and 7 bases for J; bases not matched to a gene: 14. The chain's CDR3 is CASRGQASGGTGEQYF. The CDR3 nucleotides read TGTGCCAGCAGGGGACAGGCTAGCGGGGGGACGGGGGAGCAGTACTTC.

This chain links TRBV6-5 with TRBJ1-2, with D tentatively TRBD1 (5 bases). V lost 5 bases, J lost 4 bases, and 11 bases lay in between. The CDR3 consists of 13 residues. In germline, CDR1 is MNHEY, CDR2 SVGAGI. The CDR3 here is CASSPGGGYGYTF. DNA of the CDR3: TGTGCCAGCAGTCCGGGGGGGGGCTATGGCTACACCTTC.

The chain carries TRBV6-1 and TRBJ1-5; D is unresolved. V lost 8 bases and J lost 2, with 7 bases in between. Germline lookup yields CDR1 MNHNS and CDR2 SASEGT. This CDR3 has 12 residues. The CDR3 region has the DNA TGTGCCAGCGACTGGGGCAATCAGCCCCAGCATTTT. Translating it yields CASDWGNQPQHF.

This chain connects TRBV7-3 to TRBJ2-7; 11 nucleotides line up with TRBD1. The germline V gene has CDR1 SGHTA and CDR2 FQGTGA. Trimming cost V 6 bases and J 5 bases; bases outside gene matches: 9. CDR3 length: 15 residues. The CDR3 region has the DNA TGTGCCAGCAGTAACCGGGACAGGGGGACACACGAGCAGTACTTC. Translation gives CASSNRDRGTHEQYF.

The V gene is TRBV30, the J gene TRBJ2-5, with TRBD1 matching over 9 bases. Per germline, CDR1 GTSNPN and CDR2 SVGIG (reference sequence). Trimming removed 1 base from V and 4 bases from J; junction bases left unmatched: 4. The CDR3 has 14 amino acids. The DNA for the CDR3 is TGTGCCTGGAGTGGACAGGGGGGTGGAGAGACCCAGTACTTC. Its protein product is CAWSGQGGGETQYF.

The chain is built from TRBV7-9 and TRBJ2-1; TRBD1 is a possible D gene (5 bases). Germline CDR1 and CDR2: SEHNR and FQNEAQ (reference sequence). The V gene lost 7 bases and the J gene lost 8 bases, with 12 bases spanning the gap. The CDR3 extends over 12 amino acids. The CDR3 nucleotides read TGTGCCAGCACAAGTCAGGGCTATGAGCAGTTCTTC. Its translation: CASTSQGYEQFF. Filled out from reference TRBV7-9 and TRBJ2-1, the complete variable domain reads DTGVSQNPRHKITKRGQNVTFRCDPISEHNRLYWYRQTLGQGPEFLTYFQNEAQLEKSRLLSDRFSAERPKGSFSTLEIQRTEQGDSAMYLCASTSQGYEQFFGPGTRLTVL.

The chain uses TRBV30 and TRBJ2-7; a weak D match, TRBD1 (5 bases). Between the trimmed V and J ends, which lost 2 bases and 4 bases, there was a span of 12 bases. The CDR3 loop spans 13 amino acids. Germline values: CDR1 GTSNPN, CDR2 SVGIG (reference sequence). CDR3 bases: TGTGCCTGGAGTAGAGACAGAGTATACGAGCAGTACTTC. This sequence encodes CAWSRDRVYEQYF.

This clone was counted once. The V gene is TRBV6-5, the J gene TRBJ1-4; D possibly corresponds to TRBD1 (6 bases). Germline lookup yields CDR1 MNHEY and CDR2 SVGAGI. The CDR3 runs 14 residues. V lost 2 bases, J lost 6 bases, and 10 bases lay in between. The CDR3 sequence: CASSYGGADEKLFF. In DNA form, the CDR3 reads TGTGCCAGCAGTTACGGGGGCGCGGATGAAAAACTGTTTTTT.

Turning to this clone: Within the sample, other DNA sequences also encode this same CDR3. This chain links TRBV5-4 with TRBJ2-5; a possible D gene is TRBD2 (5 bases). Trimming removed 2 bases from V and 2 bases from J, with 10 bases in between. The CDR3 consists of 14 residues. Germline V gives CDR1 SGHNT, CDR2 YYREEE (reference sequence). For the CDR3, the DNA is TGTGCCAGCAGCTTACGCGGGCAACAAGAGACCCAGTACTTC. Amino acid sequence: CASSLRGQQETQYF.

The chain employs TRBV5-4 and TRBJ1-4; D is unresolved. The CDR3 is 15 amino acids. V lost 6 bases and J 5 bases, leaving 17 bases between the germline ends. Germline V lookup: CDR1 SGHNT, CDR2 YYREEE (reference sequence). CDR3 DNA: TGTGCCAGCAAGCTTGGAGGTCAGACAAATGAAAAACTGTTTTTT. It is translated as CASKLGGQTNEKLFF.

The chain couples TRBV5-6 to TRBJ2-3, with unresolved D. The CDR3 contains 13 residues. The ends were cut back, 2 bases at V and 1 base at J, with 5 bases in the middle. Germline CDR1 and CDR2: SGHDT and YYEEEE. CDR3 in DNA: TGTGCCAGCAGCTTATTGCGCACAGATACGCAGTATTTT. This codes for CASSLLRTDTQYF.

This clone was recorded once. J is TRBJ2-7 and V is TRBV6-5; D uncertain. The V end lost 2 bases, the J end lost 3 bases, and 17 bases lay between the germline ends. The germline V gene encodes CDR1 MNHEY and CDR2 SVGAGI. The CDR3 spans 16 residues. CDR3 coding DNA: TGTGCCAGCAGTTACGCCTTCGTAGATTCAAACTACGAGCAGTACTTC. This sequence encodes CASSYAFVDSNYEQYF.

This clone occurred once. The chain employs TRBV11-2 and TRBJ2-2; a possible D gene is TRBD1 (5 bases). The CDR3 spans 15 residues. Per the germline V gene, CDR1 is SGHAT and CDR2 is FQNNGV. V gave up 3 bases and J gave up 0 bases, with 8 bases separating them. Written as DNA, the CDR3 is TGTGCCAGCAGCTTCTGGACACCGAACACCGGGGAGCTGTTTTTT. As protein: CASSFWTPNTGELFF.

This sequence joins TRBV19 and TRBJ1-5, with TRBD1 identical over 7 bases. The V and J ends lost 5 bases and 8 bases, in that order; junction bases with no gene match: 9. Per germline, CDR1 LNHDA and CDR2 SQIVND (reference sequence). The CDR3 is made up of 14 amino acids. CDR3 in DNA: TGTGCCAGTAGTCAAGACAGGGATCTGGAGCCCCAGCATTTT. Translating it yields CASSQDRDLEPQHF. The whole variable domain, filled in from reference TRBV19 and TRBJ1-5, reads DGGITQSPKYLFRKEGQNVTLSCEQNLNHDAMYWYRQDPGQGLRLIYYSQIVNDFQKGDIAEGYSVSREKKESFPLTVTSAQKNPTAFYLCASSQDRDLEPQHFGDGTRLSIL.

V usage is TRBV30 and J usage is TRBJ2-5, with D perhaps being TRBD1 or TRBD2 (5 bases each). Deletions cut 3 bases from V and 4 bases from J, with 18 bases between. The CDR3 is 15 amino acids. CDR1 is GTSNPN, CDR2 SVGIG, per germline (reference sequence). The chain's CDR3 is CAWRGHGGFGETQYF. The CDR3 DNA sequence: TGTGCCTGGAGGGGGCACGGCGGGTTTGGAGAGACCCAGTACTTC.

The V and J genes are TRBV6-5 and TRBJ1-1; tentatively, D is TRBD1 (6 bases). The germline CDR1 and CDR2 sequences are MNHEY and SVGAGI. The CDR3 sequence is 15 residues long. V was pared by 5 bases and J by 2 bases, with 15 bases between. In DNA form, the CDR3 reads TGTGCCAGCAGTGTACTGGTGGGACACAACACTGAAGCTTTCTTT. It codes for CASSVLVGHNTEAFF.

A word on this clone: This specimen includes other DNA sequences encoding the same CDR3. The rearrangement joins TRBV7-9 to TRBJ1-1; possibly TRBD1 for D (5 bases). V lost 2 bases and J lost 2, with 9 bases in between. This CDR3 spans 14 amino acids. Looked up from germline, CDR1 is SEHNR and CDR2 is FQNEAQ (reference sequence). The DNA of the CDR3 is TGTGCCAGCAGCTTACTGGGGGGAAACACTGAAGCTTTCTTT. Translated: CASSLLGGNTEAFF.

This chain connects TRBV7-9 to TRBJ2-7; D not certain. Trimming took 5 bases from V and 4 from J, leaving 18 bases between them. The CDR3 is 15 residues long. Germline loops: CDR1 SEHNR, CDR2 FQNEAQ (reference sequence). The CDR3 protein is CASSNRAERPYEQYF. The CDR3 DNA reads as TGTGCCAGCAGCAACCGGGCCGAAAGACCATACGAGCAGTACTTC. The full variable domain, rest sourced from reference TRBV7-9 and TRBJ2-7, is DTGVSQNPRHKITKRGQNVTFRCDPISEHNRLYWYRQTLGQGPEFLTYFQNEAQLEKSRLLSDRFSAERPKGSFSTLEIQRTEQGDSAMYLCASSNRAERPYEQYFGPGTRLTVT.

The chain recombines TRBV7-9 with TRBJ1-4; TRBD1 aligns across 10 bases. This CDR3 comprises 14 residues. CDR1 is SEHNR and CDR2 is FQNEAQ in the germline V gene (reference sequence). The V and J ends lost 5 bases and 8 bases, in that order; junction bases with no gene match: 5. CDR3 DNA sequence: TGTGCCAGCAGCGGGGACAGGGGTGGGGAAAAACTGTTTTTT. Translated, it gives CASSGDRGGEKLFF.

The rearrangement joins TRBV30 to TRBJ2-7; D gene ambiguous. The ends were cut back, 1 base at V and 5 bases at J, with 6 bases in the middle. The CDR3 has 11 amino acids. Germline V gene data show CDR1 as GTSNPN and CDR2 as SVGIG (reference sequence). In nucleotides, the CDR3 is TGTGCCTGGAGTGCGGTCCACGAGCAGTACTTC. Translation gives CAWSAVHEQYF.

CDR3 nucleotide sequence: TGTGCCAGCACGACAGGGAGGGAGGGCTACACCTTC. Protein: CASTTGREGYTF. This chain links TRBV2 with TRBJ1-2, with 7 bases identical to TRBD1. With V trimmed by 7 bases and J by 8 bases, 7 bases remained unmatched. This CDR3 region has 12 residues. Germline assignment: CDR1 SNHLY and CDR2 FYNNEI.

The V call is TRBV12-5, the J call TRBJ1-3; TRBD1 aligns across 7 bases. CDR1 is LGHNT, CDR2 FRNRAP, per germline. V lost 4 bases and J lost 6; bases outside the gene matches: 12. This CDR3 region has 16 residues. The CDR3 region has the DNA TGTGCTAGTGGTTATATGACAGGGTGGGAGGAAAACACCATATATTTT. It encodes CASGYMTGWEENTIYF.